A selection of T cell receptor beta chains follows, all from one sample in a study of blood T cell repertoires in COVID-19. The table came from immunoSEQ multiplex PCR; TCRdb's copy has only in-frame clones and leaves some out. This sample has around 200,000 clones, with about 84% found just once. Sequenced: PBMCs or T cells enriched from blood (not recorded which). The receptors come from a woman between 40 and 50 years old with acute COVID-19. Each CDR3 is given with its conserved first and last residue. The D gene is left open where the match is weak. The size entry is marked missing in some rows and otherwise reads once, few, many or a size class.

DNA: TGTGCCAGCTCACAGGGGTCCTACGAGCAGTACTTC
CDR3: CASSQGSYEQYF
V: TRBV18
D: -
J: TRBJ2-7
size: -

DNA: TGTGCCAGCAGTTACCTACTTAATGAGCAGTTCTTC
CDR3: CASSYLLNEQFF
V: TRBV6-5
D: -
J: TRBJ2-1
size: -

DNA: TGCGCCAGCAGCCAAGTCGGAGCGGGCACAGATACGCAGTATTTT
CDR3: CASSQVGAGTDTQYF
V: TRBV4-3
D: -
J: TRBJ2-3
size: -

DNA: TGTGCCAGCAGCTTGATCTCAGGGGCAAGTGAAGCTTTCTTT
CDR3: CASSLISGASEAFF
V: TRBV5-4
D: -
J: TRBJ1-1
size: once

DNA: TGTGCCAGCAGCCAAGGGGGCGCAGGCTACTATGGCTACACCTTC
CDR3: CASSQGGAGYYGYTF
V: TRBV14
D: -
J: TRBJ1-2
size: -

DNA: TGTGCCAGCAGCTTAGCGTTACAGGGGGAGCTGTTTTTT
CDR3: CASSLALQGELFF
V: TRBV7-2
D: -
J: TRBJ2-2
size: -

DNA: TGTGCCAGCAGCGCCCAGGGACAGGCCACAGATACGCAGTATTTT
CDR3: CASSAQGQATDTQYF
V: TRBV2
D: TRBD1
J: TRBJ2-3
size: -

DNA: TGTGCCAGCAGTACTTCCAGCGACAGGGGTGAAGCTTTCTTT
CDR3: CASSTSSDRGEAFF
V: TRBV28
D: TRBD1
J: TRBJ1-1
size: -

DNA: TGTGCCTGGAGTGTACGGCCAGGAGGGGAGCAGTACTTC
CDR3: CAWSVRPGGEQYF
V: TRBV30
D: -
J: TRBJ2-7
size: few

DNA: TGTGCCAGCGGAGGAGAGGACAGGGACACCTACGAGCAGTACTTC
CDR3: CASGGEDRDTYEQYF
V: TRBV6-5
D: TRBD1
J: TRBJ2-7
size: few

DNA: TGTGCCAGCAGCTTGGGGGGGGAGAATGAAAAACTGTTTTTT
CDR3: CASSLGGENEKLFF
V: TRBV5-4
D: -
J: TRBJ1-4
size: -

DNA: TGCGCCAGCAGCTTGGCCCCCGGGACTAAAGGAGAGACCCAGTACTTC
CDR3: CASSLAPGTKGETQYF
V: TRBV5-1
D: TRBD2
J: TRBJ2-5
size: -

DNA: TGTGCCAGCAGACGGACAGGGGGAGGTGTTGATGGCTACACCTTC
CDR3: CASRRTGGGVDGYTF
V: TRBV2
D: TRBD1
J: TRBJ1-2
size: -

DNA: TGTGCCAGCAGCCATAGGCACGGAGGCTATGGCTACACCTTC
CDR3: CASSHRHGGYGYTF
V: TRBV11-2
D: -
J: TRBJ1-2
size: few

DNA: TGTGCCAGCAGCAAACCGGGACTAGCGAAGAGCACAGATACGCAGTATTTT
CDR3: CASSKPGLAKSTDTQYF
V: TRBV21-1
D: -
J: TRBJ2-3
size: few

DNA: TGTGCCAGCAGTGAAACCCCTCCCGACTTATATAATTCACCCCTCCACTTT
CDR3: CASSETPPDLYNSPLHF
V: TRBV2
D: -
J: TRBJ1-6
size: -

DNA: TGTGCCAGCAGCTTAGCTTGGGACTTGTCGACAGATACGCAGTATTTT
CDR3: CASSLAWDLSTDTQYF
V: TRBV7-2
D: -
J: TRBJ2-3
size: -

DNA: TGTGCCAGCAGCTTAGCGGGAGGAAAGGACGAGCAGTACTTC
CDR3: CASSLAGGKDEQYF
V: TRBV7-3
D: TRBD2
J: TRBJ2-7
size: -

DNA: TGTGCCAGCAGCTCTAAGACAGGGGGGGATTACTATGGCTACACCTTC
CDR3: CASSSKTGGDYYGYTF
V: TRBV5-4
D: TRBD1
J: TRBJ1-2
size: -

DNA: TGCAGCGTCGATCGACAGGATAGGGGCGCTGAAGCTTTCTTT
CDR3: CSVDRQDRGAEAFF
V: TRBV29-1
D: -
J: TRBJ1-1
size: -

DNA: TGTGCCACCAGTGGGGAAGCGGGGACTGAAGCTTTCTTT
CDR3: CATSGEAGTEAFF
V: TRBV24-1
D: -
J: TRBJ1-1
size: -

DNA: TGTGCCAGCAGCCTCCTAGTGACAGGGGACTCTGGAAACACCATATATTTT
CDR3: CASSLLVTGDSGNTIYF
V: TRBV7-8
D: TRBD1
J: TRBJ1-3
size: few

DNA: TGTGCCAGCAGACGACTAGCGGGGAGCACCGGGGAGCTGTTTTTT
CDR3: CASRRLAGSTGELFF
V: TRBV5-4
D: TRBD2
J: TRBJ2-2
size: -

DNA: TGTGCCACCGACCCGGGACAGGGGTTTTATACTGAAGCTTTCTTT
CDR3: CATDPGQGFYTEAFF
V: TRBV19
D: TRBD1
J: TRBJ1-1
size: -

DNA: TGTGCCAGCAGTTCCACGCTCCGGGACAGCCTCTTAACGCAGTACTTC
CDR3: CASSSTLRDSLLTQYF
V: TRBV28
D: TRBD1
J: TRBJ2-7
size: -

DNA: TGTGCCAGCAACCGCGGGGGGCCCGACGGGGAGCTGTTTTTT
CDR3: CASNRGGPDGELFF
V: TRBV6-5
D: TRBD2
J: TRBJ2-2
size: few

DNA: TGTGCCAGCAGTTACTTCGGGGGACTAGCCTACAATGAGCAGTTCTTC
CDR3: CASSYFGGLAYNEQFF
V: TRBV27
D: TRBD2
J: TRBJ2-1
size: -

DNA: TGTGCCACCAGTGATTCGGGACAGGGGAACTATGGCTACACCTTC
CDR3: CATSDSGQGNYGYTF
V: TRBV24-1
D: TRBD1
J: TRBJ1-2
size: -

DNA: TGTGCCAGCAGTGAGGGGAGGCGAACGCGCTACAATGAGCAGTTCTTC
CDR3: CASSEGRRTRYNEQFF
V: TRBV25-1
D: -
J: TRBJ2-1
size: -

DNA: TGTGCCAGCTCACCACTACAGGGGGGAACTAATGAAAAACTGTTTTTT
CDR3: CASSPLQGGTNEKLFF
V: TRBV18
D: TRBD1
J: TRBJ1-4
size: -

DNA: TGTGCCAGCAGCCAGACGACAGGGCTCAAAAACATTCAGTACTTC
CDR3: CASSQTTGLKNIQYF
V: TRBV3-1/TRBV3-2
D: TRBD1
J: TRBJ2-4
size: -